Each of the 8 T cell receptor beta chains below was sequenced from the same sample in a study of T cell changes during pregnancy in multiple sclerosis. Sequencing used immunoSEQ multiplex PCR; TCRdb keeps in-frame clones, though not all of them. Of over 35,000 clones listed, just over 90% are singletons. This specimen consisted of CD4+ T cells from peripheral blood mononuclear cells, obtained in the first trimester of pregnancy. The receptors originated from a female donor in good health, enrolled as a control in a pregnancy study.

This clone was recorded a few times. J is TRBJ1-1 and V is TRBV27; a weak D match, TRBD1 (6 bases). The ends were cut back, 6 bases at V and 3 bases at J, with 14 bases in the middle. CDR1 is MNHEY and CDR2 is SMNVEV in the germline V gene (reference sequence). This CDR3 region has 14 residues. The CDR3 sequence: CASRRLDSYTEAFF. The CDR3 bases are TGTGCCAGCAGAAGACTGGACAGTTACACTGAAGCTTTCTTT.

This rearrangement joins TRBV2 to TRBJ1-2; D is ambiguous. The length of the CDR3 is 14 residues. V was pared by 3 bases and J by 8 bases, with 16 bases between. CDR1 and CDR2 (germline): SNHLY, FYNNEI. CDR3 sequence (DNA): TGTGCCAGCAGTGATCCTCGGCCACCGAGGGGCTACACCTTC. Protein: CASSDPRPPRGYTF. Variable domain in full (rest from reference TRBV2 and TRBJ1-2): EPEVTQTPSHQVTQMGQEVILRCVPISNHLYFYWYRQILGQKVEFLVSFYNNEISEKSEIFDDQFSVERPDGSNFTLKIRSTKLEDSAMYFCASSDPRPPRGYTFGSGTRLTVV.

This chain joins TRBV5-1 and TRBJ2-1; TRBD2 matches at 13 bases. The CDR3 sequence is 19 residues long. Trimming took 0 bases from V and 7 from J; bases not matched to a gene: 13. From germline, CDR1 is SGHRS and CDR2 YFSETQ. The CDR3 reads CASSLVGTSGGARFNEQFF. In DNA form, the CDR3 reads TGCGCCAGCAGCTTGGTAGGAACTAGCGGGGGGGCCAGATTTAATGAGCAGTTCTTC.

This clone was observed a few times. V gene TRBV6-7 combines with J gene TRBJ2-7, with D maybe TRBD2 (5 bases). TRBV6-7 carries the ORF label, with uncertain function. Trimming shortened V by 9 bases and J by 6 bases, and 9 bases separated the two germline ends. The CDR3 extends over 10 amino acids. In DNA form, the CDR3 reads TGTGCCAGACTAGTGCCCGAGCAGTACTTC. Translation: CARLVPEQYF.

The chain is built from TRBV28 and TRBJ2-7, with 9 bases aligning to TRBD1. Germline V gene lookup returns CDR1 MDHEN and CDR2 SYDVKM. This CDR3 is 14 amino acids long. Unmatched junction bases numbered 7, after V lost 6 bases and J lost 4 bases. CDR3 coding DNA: TGTGCCAGCAGCACCCCGGGACAGGGTTACGAGCAGTACTTC. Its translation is CASSTPGQGYEQYF. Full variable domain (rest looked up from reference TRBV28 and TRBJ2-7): DVKVTQSSRYLVKRTGEKVFLECVQDMDHENMFWYRQDPGLGLRLIYFSYDVKMKEKGDIPEGYSVSREKKERFSLILESASTNQTSMYLCASSTPGQGYEQYFGPGTRLTVT.

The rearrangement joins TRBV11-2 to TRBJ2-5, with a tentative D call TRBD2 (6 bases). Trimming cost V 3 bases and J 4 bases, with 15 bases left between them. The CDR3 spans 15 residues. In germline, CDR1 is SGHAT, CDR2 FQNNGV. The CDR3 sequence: CASSLVGGRTETQYF. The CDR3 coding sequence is TGTGCCAGCAGCTTGGTCGGGGGACGGACAGAGACCCAGTACTTC. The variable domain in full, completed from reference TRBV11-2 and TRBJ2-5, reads EAGVAQSPRYKIIEKRQSVAFWCNPISGHATLYWYQQILGQGPKLLIQFQNNGVVDDSQLPKDRFSAERLKGVDSTLKIQPAKLEDSAVYLCASSLVGGRTETQYFGPGTRLLVL.

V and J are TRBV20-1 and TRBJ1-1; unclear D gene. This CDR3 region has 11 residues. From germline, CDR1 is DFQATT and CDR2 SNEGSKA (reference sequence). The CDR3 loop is CSSTPGPEAFF. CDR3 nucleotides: TGCAGCTCTACCCCAGGTCCTGAAGCTTTCTTT.

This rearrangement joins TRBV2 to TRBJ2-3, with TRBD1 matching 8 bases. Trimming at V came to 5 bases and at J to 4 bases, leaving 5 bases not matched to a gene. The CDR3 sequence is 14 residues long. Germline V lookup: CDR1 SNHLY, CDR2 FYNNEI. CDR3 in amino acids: CASSTGGRADTQYF. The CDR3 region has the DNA TGTGCCAGCAGTACAGGGGGACGGGCAGATACGCAGTATTTT.